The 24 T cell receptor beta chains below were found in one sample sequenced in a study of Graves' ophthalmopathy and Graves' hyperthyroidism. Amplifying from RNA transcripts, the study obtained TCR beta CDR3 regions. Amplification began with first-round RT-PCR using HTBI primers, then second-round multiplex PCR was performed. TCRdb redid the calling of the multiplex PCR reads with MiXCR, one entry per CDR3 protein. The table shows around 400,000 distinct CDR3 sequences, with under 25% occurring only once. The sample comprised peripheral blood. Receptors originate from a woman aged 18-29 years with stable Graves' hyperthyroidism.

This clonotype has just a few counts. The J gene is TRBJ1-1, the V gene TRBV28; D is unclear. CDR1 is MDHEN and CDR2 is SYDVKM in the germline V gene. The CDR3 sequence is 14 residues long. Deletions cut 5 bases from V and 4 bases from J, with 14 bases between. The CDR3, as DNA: TGTGCCAGCAGTCCCCGCGTGCGCGGCACTGAAGCTTTCTTT. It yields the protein CASSPRVRGTEAFF.

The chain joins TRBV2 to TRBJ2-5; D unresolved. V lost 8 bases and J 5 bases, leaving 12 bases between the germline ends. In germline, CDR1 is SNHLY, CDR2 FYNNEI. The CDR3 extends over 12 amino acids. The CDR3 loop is CASSVGLETQYF. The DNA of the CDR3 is TGTGCCAGCTCTGTGGGTTTGGAGACCCAGTACTTC. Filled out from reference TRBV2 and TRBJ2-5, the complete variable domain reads EPEVTQTPSHQVTQMGQEVILRCVPISNHLYFYWYRQILGQKVEFLVSFYNNEISEKSEIFDDQFSVERPDGSNFTLKIRSTKLEDSAMYFCASSVGLETQYFGPGTRLLVL.

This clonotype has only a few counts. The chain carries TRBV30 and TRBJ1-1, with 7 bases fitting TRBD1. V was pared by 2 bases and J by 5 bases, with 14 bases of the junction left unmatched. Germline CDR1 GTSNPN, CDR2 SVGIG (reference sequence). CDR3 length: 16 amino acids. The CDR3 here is CAWSWGQGGRRTEAFF. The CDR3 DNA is TGTGCCTGGAGTTGGGGGCAGGGGGGGCGCAGGACTGAAGCTTTCTTT.

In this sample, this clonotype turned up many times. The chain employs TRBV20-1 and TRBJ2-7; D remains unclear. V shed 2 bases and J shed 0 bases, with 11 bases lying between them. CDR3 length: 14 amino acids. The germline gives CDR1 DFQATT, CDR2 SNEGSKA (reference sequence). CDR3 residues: CSARRRVLSYEQYF. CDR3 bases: TGCAGTGCTAGACGAAGGGTCCTCTCCTACGAGCAGTACTTC.

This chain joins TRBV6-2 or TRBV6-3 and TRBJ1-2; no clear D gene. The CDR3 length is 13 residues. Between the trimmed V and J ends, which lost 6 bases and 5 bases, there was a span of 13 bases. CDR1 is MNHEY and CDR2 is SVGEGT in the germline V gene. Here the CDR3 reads CASSQARIYGYTF. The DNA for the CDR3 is TGTGCCAGCAGCCAGGCGCGGATATATGGCTACACCTTC.

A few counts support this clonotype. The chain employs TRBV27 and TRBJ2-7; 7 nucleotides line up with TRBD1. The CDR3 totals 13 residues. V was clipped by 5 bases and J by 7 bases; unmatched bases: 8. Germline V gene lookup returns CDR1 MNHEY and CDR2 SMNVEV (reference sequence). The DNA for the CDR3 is TGTGCCAGCAGTCTCGGGTCACAGGGGGAGCAGTACTTC. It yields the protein CASSLGSQGEQYF.

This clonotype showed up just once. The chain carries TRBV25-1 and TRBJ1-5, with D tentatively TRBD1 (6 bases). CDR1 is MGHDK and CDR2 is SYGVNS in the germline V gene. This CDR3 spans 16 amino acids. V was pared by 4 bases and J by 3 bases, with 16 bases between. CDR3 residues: CASSGPGHIPNQPQHF. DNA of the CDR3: TGTGCCAGCAGTGGGCCGGGACATATTCCCAATCAGCCCCAGCATTTT.

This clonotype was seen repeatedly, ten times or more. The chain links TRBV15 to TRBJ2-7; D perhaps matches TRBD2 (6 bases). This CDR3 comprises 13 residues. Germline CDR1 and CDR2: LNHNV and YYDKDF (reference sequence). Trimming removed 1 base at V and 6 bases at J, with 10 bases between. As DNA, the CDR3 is TGTGCCACCAGCAGAGCCCGGAGGGGCGAGCAGTACTTC. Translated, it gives CATSRARRGEQYF.

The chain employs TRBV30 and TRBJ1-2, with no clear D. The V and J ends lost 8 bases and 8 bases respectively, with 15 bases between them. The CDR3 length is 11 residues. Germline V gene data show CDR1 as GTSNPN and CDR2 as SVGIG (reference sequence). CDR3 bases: TGTGCCCAACAGAGGTCTCGCGGCTACACCTTC. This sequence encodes CAQQRSRGYTF. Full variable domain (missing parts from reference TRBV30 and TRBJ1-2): SQTIHQWPATLVQPVGSPLSLECTVEGTSNPNLYWYRQAAGRGLQLLFYSVGIGQISSEVPQNLSASRPQDRQFILSSKKLLLSDSGFYLCAQQRSRGYTFGSGTRLTVV.

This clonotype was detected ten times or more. The CDR3 is CASTHSNQPQHF. Here the CDR3 DNA reads TGTGCCAGTACTCATAGCAATCAGCCCCAGCATTTT. The V call is TRBV19, the J call TRBJ1-5; D not resolved. The CDR3 sequence is 12 residues long. Trimming shortened V by 7 bases and J by 0 bases, and 4 bases separated the two germline ends. From germline, CDR1 is LNHDA and CDR2 SQIVND (reference sequence).

CDR3 sequence reads: CASSATAIYEQYF. For the CDR3, the DNA is TGTGCCAGCAGTGCCACAGCGATCTACGAGCAGTACTTC. This chain links TRBV28 with TRBJ2-7; D is ambiguous. CDR1 is MDHEN and CDR2 is SYDVKM in the germline V gene. The CDR3 spans 13 residues. Trimming stripped 5 bases from V and 3 bases from J, with 11 bases between.

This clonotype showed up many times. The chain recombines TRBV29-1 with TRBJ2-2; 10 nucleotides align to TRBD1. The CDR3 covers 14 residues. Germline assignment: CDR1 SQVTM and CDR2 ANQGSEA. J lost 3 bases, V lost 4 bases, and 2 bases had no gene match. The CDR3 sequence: CSVVGTGDTGELFF. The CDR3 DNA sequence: TGCAGCGTTGTTGGGACAGGGGACACCGGGGAGCTGTTTTTT.

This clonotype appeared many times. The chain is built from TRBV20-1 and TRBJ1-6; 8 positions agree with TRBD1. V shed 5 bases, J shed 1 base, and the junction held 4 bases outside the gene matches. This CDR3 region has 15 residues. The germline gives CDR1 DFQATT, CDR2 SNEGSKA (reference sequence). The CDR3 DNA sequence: TGCAGTGCTGATGACAGGGGATCCTATAATTCACCCCTCCACTTT. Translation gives CSADDRGSYNSPLHF.

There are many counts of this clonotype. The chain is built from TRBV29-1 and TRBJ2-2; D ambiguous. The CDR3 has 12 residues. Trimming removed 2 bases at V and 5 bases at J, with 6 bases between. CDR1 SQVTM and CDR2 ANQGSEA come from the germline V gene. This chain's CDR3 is CSVEWGTGELFF. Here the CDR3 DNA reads TGCAGCGTTGAATGGGGTACCGGGGAGCTGTTTTTT.

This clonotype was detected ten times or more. CDR3: CSGRGEDYEQYF. The DNA of the CDR3 is TGCAGTGGCAGAGGTGAAGACTACGAGCAGTACTTC. The V gene is TRBV20-1, the J gene TRBJ2-7, with unresolved D. Trimming stripped 7 bases from V and 3 bases from J, with 13 bases between. CDR3 length: 12 amino acids. CDR1 is DFQATT, CDR2 SNEGSKA, per germline (reference sequence).

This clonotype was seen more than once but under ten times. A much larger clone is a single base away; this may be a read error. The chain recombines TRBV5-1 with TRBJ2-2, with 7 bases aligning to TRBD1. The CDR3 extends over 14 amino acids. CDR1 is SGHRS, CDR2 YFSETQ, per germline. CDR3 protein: CASTEGANTGELLF. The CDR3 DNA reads TGCGCCAGCACCGAGGGGGCGAACACCGGGGAGCTGCTTTTT.

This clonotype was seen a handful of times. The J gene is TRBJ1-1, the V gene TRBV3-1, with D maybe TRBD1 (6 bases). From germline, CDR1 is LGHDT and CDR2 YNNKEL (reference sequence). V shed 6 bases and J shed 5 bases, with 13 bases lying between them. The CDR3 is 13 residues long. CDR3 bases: TGTGCCAGCAGTCACGAAGGGGGAACTGAAGCTTTCTTT. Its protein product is CASSHEGGTEAFF.

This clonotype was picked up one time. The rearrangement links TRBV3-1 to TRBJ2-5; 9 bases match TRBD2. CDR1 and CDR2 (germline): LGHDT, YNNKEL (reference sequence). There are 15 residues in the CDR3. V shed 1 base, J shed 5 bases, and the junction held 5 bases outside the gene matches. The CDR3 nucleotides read TGTGCCAGCAGCCAAGGACTAGCGGTTCACGAGACCCAGTACTTC. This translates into CASSQGLAVHETQYF.

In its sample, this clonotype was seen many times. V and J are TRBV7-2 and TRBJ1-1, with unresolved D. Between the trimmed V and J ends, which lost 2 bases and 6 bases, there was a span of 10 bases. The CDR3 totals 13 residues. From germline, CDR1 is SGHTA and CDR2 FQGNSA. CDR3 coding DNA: TGTGCCAGCAGCTTACACCCAGACGCTGAAGCTTTCTTT. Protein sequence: CASSLHPDAEAFF.

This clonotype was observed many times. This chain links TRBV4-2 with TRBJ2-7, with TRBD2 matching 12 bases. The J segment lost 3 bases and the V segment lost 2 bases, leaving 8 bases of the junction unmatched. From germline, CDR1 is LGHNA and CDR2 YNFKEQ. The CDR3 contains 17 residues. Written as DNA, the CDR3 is TGTGCCAGCAGCCAACTAGCGGGGGGGGGGACCGGCTACGAGCAGTACTTC. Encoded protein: CASSQLAGGGTGYEQYF.

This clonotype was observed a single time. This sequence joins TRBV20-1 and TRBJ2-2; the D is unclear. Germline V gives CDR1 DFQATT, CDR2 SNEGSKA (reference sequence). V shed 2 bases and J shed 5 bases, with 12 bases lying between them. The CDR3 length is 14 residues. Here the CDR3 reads CSARKRQGTGELFF. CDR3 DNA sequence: TGCAGTGCTAGAAAACGCCAAGGGACCGGGGAGCTGTTTTTT.

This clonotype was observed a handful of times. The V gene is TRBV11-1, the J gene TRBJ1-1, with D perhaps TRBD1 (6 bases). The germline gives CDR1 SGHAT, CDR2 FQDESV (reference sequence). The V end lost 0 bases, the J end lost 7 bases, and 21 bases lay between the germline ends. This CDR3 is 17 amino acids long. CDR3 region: CASSLALRSGDENEAFF. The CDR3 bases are TGTGCCAGCAGCTTAGCGCTCCGATCAGGGGATGAGAATGAAGCTTTCTTT.

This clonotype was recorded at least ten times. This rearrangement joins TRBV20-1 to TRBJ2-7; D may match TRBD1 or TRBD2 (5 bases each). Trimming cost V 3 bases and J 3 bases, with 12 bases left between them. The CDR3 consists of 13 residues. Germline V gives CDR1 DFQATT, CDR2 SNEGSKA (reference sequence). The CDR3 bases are TGCAGTGCTAGGGGGGAAGAAGACTACGAGCAGTACTTC. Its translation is CSARGEEDYEQYF.

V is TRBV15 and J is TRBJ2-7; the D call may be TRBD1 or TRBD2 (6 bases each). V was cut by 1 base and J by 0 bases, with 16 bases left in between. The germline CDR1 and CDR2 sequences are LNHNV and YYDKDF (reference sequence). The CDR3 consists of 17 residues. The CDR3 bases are TGTGCCACCAGCAGAGGACCGGGGGCTGATATCTCCTACGAGCAGTACTTC. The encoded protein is CATSRGPGADISYEQYF.